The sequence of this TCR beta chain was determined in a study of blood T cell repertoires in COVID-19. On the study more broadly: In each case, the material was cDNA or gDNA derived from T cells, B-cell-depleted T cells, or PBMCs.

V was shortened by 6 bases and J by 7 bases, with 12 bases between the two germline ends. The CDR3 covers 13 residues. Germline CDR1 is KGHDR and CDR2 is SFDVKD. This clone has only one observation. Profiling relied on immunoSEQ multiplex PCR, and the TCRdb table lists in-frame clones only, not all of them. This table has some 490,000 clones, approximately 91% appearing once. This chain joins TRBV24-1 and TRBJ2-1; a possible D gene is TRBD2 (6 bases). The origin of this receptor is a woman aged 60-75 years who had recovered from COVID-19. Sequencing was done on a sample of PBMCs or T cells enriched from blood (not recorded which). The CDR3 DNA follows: TGTGCCACCAGTAAATGGGGGGTTAATGAGCAGTTCTTC. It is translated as CATSKWGVNEQFF.